Sequencing of this T cell receptor beta chain was carried out in a study of cytomegalovirus exposure and HLA in healthy donors. Study outcomes and limitations: Equally common other TCR beta chains were less clonally expanded than HLA-associated ones, a later analysis found. In a later analysis, V- and J-gene trimming of beta chains associated with a DCLRE1C missense variant, replicated independently.

As to this clone: No antigen is known for it.

In the PCR, 60 Vbeta and 13 Jbeta primers were used. Sequencing was performed with immunoSEQ multiplex PCR; in TCRdb, only in-frame clones are kept and a portion is missing. The sample has tens of thousands of clones. At the time of sampling, donors were nominally healthy, though unrecorded immune exposures were likely. The specimen was PBMCs. This clonotype originated in a human donor in good health.

The CDR3 loop reads CASSPFATPENEQFF. In nucleotides, the CDR3 is TGCGCCAGCAGTCCCTTTGCAACCCCAGAAAATGAGCAGTTCTTC. This rearrangement joins TRBV5-1 to TRBJ2-1; D remains unclear. This CDR3 has 15 amino acids. The ends were cut back, 5 bases at V and 7 bases at J, with 19 bases in the middle. Germline V gene data show CDR1 as SGHRS and CDR2 as YFSETQ.